These 3 T cell receptor beta chains were sequenced from one sample in a study of OX40 agonist ivuxolimab in advanced cancers. Data came from immunoSEQ multiplex PCR; TCRdb stores just in-frame clones and leaves some out. This sample has about 11,000 clones; approximately 86% occur once, and the top ten carry about 30%. Sequencing used CD4+ or CD8+ T cells sorted from blood, obtained in a trial of the OX40 agonist ivuxolimab. These receptors were obtained from an adult with an advanced solid tumor such as melanoma, head and neck, liver or kidney cancer.

The chain couples TRBV30 to TRBJ1-4; D is undetermined. Looked up from germline, CDR1 is GTSNPN and CDR2 is SVGIG (reference sequence). Trimming left V 6 bases short and J 0 bases short, with 17 bases between. The CDR3 extends over 16 amino acids. CDR3 sequence (DNA): TGTGCCTGCAGACCTCTTAGGACTTCAACTAATGAAAAACTGTTTTTT. Amino acids: CACRPLRTSTNEKLFF.

The chain recombines TRBV10-1 with TRBJ2-2, with unresolved D. CDR3 length equals 16 residues. The germline V and J ends were trimmed by 2 bases and 0 bases, with 10 bases remaining between them. Germline V lookup: CDR1 WNHNN, CDR2 SYGVQD (reference sequence). In DNA, the CDR3 is TGCGCCAGCAGTGAGCCCCCTAGACCGAACACCGGGGAGCTGTTTTTT. As protein: CASSEPPRPNTGELFF.

The genes are TRBV7-2 and TRBJ2-1; TRBD2 aligns across 10 bases. The J segment lost 8 bases and the V segment lost 3 bases, leaving 7 bases of the junction unmatched. The CDR3 length is 15 residues. Germline assignment: CDR1 SGHTA and CDR2 FQGNSA. CDR3 nucleotide sequence: TGTGCCAGCAGCTTCTCTAGCGGGAGCAAGGATGAGCAGTTCTTC. It specifies CASSFSSGSKDEQFF.